This TCR beta chain was identified during a study of T cell repertoires in cytomegalovirus infection (dated by TCRdb to between 2017 and 2020). Background on the whole study: Recently identified HLA-C-restricted CMV epitopes, whose presentation resists viral immunomodulation, were targeted by peptide stimulations together with well-studied HLA-B-restricted epitopes. Because public TCR beta signatures pointed to carriage of CMV infection together with the matching HLA type, the HLA type of each donor mattered for the analysis. The full study reports these points: Carriers of CMV infection plus the relevant HLA type were discriminated by the cumulative frequency of public TCR beta family members in the study cohort and in an independent approximately 360-donor cohort. The ex vivo response was dominated by HLA-C-restricted CMV-specific TCR beta clonotypes, and the single most frequent clonotype in two of eight donors was supplied by these HLA-C-restricted clonotypes.

This specimen's treatment or condition label, per the study, means: in vitro stimulation with specific CMV peptide epitopes to enrich CMV-specific T cells. The V end loses 0 bases and the J end loses 3 bases, and a stretch of 13 bases separates them. The CDR3 spans 15 residues, from the cysteine through the phenylalanine. Left in the record is the CDR3 DNA by itself, 45 bases read in frame from the first base. The germline V gene provides CDR1 SGHDT and CDR2 YYEEEE. This sample was sequenced with an Illumina HiSeq 1500. In-frame beta chains were kept once TCRdb had trimmed the public reads at Q25 with fastp and called clones with MiXCR. CDR3 protein duplicates are merged, each entry listing the most common genes and DNA. In this sample the table shows 250,000 to 300,000 distinct CDR3 sequences, approximately 22% of which occur a single time. The ten largest clones take up roughly 19% of the sample.

To note about this clonotype: The antigen this receptor binds is unknown. The sample holds no much larger clone one base away, and base qualities are not on file.

Material: cultured PBMCs, obtained from culture after CMV antigen stimulation. The chain is encoded by TRBV5-6 joined to TRBJ2-7, with no D gene named confidently. This TCR was recovered from a human donor in good health (CMV status not recorded). Some clones in this sample may be carry-over from other donors' samples. The sequenced DNA: TGTGCCAGCAGCTTGGAAATAGGCGGATACTACGAGCAGTACTTC. It translates as CASSLEIGGYYEQYF.